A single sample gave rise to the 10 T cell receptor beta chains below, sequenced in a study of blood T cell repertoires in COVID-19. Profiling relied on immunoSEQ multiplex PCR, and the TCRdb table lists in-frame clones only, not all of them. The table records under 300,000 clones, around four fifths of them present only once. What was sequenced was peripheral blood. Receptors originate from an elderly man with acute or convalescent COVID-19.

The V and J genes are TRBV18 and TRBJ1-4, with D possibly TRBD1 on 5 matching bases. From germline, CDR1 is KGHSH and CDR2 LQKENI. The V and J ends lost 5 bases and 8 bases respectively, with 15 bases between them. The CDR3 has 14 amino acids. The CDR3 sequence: CASSAGTPYEKLFF. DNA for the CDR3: TGTGCCAGCTCAGCGGGGACTCCCTACGAAAAACTGTTTTTT.

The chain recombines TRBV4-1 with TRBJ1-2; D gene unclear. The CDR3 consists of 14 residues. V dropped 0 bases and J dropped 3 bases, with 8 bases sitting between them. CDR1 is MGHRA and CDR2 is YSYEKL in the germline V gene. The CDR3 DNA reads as TGCGCCAGCAGCCAAGATCTTTCGGACTATGGCTACACCTTC. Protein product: CASSQDLSDYGYTF.

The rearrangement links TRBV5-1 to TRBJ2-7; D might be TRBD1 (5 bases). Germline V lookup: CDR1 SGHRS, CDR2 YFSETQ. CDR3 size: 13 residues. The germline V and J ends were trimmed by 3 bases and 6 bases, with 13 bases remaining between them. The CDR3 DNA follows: TGCGCCAGCAGCTACAGGACCCGCTTCGAGCAGTACTTC. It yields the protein CASSYRTRFEQYF.

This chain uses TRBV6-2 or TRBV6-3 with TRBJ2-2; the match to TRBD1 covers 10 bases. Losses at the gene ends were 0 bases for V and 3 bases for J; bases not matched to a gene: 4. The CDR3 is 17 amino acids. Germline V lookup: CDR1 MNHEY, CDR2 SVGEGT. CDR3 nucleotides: TGTGCCAGCAGTTACTCGTCCGGGACAGGGGACACCGGGGAGCTGTTTTTT. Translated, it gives CASSYSSGTGDTGELFF.

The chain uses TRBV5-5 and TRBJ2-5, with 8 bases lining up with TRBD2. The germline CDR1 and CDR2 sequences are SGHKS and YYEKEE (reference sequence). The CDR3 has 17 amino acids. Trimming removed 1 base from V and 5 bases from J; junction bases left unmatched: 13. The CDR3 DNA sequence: TGTGCCAGCAGCTTGCGGCTAGCGGGTGGGACTTGGGAGACCCAGTACTTC. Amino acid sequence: CASSLRLAGGTWETQYF.

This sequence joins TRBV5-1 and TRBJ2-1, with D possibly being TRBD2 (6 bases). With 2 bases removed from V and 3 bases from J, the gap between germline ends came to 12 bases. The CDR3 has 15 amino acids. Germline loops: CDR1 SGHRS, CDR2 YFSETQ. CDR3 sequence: CASSFHTSSYNEQFF. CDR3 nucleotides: TGCGCCAGCAGCTTTCACACTAGCAGCTACAATGAGCAGTTCTTC.

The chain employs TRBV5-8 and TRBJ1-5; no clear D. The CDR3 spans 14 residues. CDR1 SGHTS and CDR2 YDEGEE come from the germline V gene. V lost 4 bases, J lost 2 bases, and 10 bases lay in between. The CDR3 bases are TGTGCCAGCAGCAAACTTCGGGGCAATCAGCCCCAGCATTTT. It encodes CASSKLRGNQPQHF.

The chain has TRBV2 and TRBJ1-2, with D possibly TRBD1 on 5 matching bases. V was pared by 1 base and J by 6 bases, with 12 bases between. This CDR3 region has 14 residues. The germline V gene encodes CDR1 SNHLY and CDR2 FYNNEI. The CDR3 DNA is TGTGCCAGCAGTGAAGGGAACAGGTTAGATGGCTACACCTTC. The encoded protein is CASSEGNRLDGYTF. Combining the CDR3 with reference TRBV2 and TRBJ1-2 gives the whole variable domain EPEVTQTPSHQVTQMGQEVILRCVPISNHLYFYWYRQILGQKVEFLVSFYNNEISEKSEIFDDQFSVERPDGSNFTLKIRSTKLEDSAMYFCASSEGNRLDGYTFGSGTRLTVV.

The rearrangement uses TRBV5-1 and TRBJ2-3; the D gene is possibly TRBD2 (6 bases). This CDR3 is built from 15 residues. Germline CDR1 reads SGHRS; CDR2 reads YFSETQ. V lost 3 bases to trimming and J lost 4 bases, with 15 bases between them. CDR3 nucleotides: TGCGCCAGCAGCTGGACGGGAGTTGGAGCAGATACGCAGTATTTT. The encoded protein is CASSWTGVGADTQYF.

CDR3 sequence reads: CASSPAVLNEQFF. Written as DNA, the CDR3 is TGTGCCAGCTCACCGGCCGTCCTCAATGAGCAGTTCTTC. This chain joins TRBV18 and TRBJ2-1; D is unresolved. Per germline, CDR1 KGHSH and CDR2 LQKENI. V lost 3 bases, J lost 6 bases, and 9 bases lay in between. The length of the CDR3 is 13 residues.